This TCR beta chain was identified in a study of CXCR3-negative and CXCR3-positive naive CD8 T cells. Triplicate 300,000-cell sorts were made of each CD8+ T cell subset. With respect to this clonotype: Its cognate antigen is unknown.

Notes on the study in general: For memory CD8+ cells diversity was much lower, but both naive subsets had comparably high diversity.

The study made its TRB cDNA libraries by 5' RACE, adding UMI labels. TCRdb reprocessed the 5' RACE reads; each CDR3 protein has one entry and no DNA is given. Its table lists about 23,000 distinct CDR3 sequences. This CDR3 comprises 15 residues. The germline V gene encodes CDR1 MDHEN and CDR2 SYDVKM. The chain joins TRBV28 to TRBJ2-7; lacking DNA, the TRBD2 call made by TCRdb goes unchecked. The sequenced sample consisted of memory CD8+ T cells from blood. This receptor was obtained from a human donor in good health. Some clones in this sample may be carry-over from other donors' samples. CDR3 loop: CASSLLAGGPWEQYF.